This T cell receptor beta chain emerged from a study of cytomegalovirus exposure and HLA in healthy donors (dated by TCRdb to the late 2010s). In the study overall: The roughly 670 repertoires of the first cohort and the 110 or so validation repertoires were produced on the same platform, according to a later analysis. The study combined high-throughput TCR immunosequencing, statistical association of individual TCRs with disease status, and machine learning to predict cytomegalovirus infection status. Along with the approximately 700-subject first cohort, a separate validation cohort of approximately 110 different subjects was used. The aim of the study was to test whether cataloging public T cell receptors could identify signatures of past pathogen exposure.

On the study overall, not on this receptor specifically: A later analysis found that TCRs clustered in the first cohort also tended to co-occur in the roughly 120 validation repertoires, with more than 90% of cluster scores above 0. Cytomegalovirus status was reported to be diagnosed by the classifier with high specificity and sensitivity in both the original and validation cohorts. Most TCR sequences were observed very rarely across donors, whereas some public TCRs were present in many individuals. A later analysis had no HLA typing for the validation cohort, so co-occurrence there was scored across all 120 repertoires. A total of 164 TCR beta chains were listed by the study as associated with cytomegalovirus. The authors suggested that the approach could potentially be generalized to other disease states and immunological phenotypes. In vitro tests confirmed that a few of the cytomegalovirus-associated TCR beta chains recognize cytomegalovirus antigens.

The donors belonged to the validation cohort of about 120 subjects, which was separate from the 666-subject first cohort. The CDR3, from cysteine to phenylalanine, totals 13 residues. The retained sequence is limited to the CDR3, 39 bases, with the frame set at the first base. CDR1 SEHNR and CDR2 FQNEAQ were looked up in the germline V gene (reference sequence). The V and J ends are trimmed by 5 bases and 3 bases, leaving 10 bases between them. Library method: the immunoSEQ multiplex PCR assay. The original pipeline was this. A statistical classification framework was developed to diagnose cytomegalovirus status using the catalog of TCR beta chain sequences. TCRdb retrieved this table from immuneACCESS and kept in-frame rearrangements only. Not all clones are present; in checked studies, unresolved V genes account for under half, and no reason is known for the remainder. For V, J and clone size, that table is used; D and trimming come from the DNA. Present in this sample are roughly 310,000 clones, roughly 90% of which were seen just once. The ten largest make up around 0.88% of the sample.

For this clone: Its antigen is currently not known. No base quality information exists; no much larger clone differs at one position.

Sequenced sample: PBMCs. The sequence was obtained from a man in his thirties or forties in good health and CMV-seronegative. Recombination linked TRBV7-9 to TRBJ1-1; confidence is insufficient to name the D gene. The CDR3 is CASSGYSDTEAFF. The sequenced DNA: TGTGCCAGCAGCGGCTACAGTGACACTGAAGCTTTCTTT.